These 5 T cell receptor beta chains were all obtained from the same sample, sequenced in a study of T-cell reconstitution after alpha-beta-depleted transplantation in children. A TCRbeta library incorporating unique molecular identifiers was prepared. Via MiXCR, TCRdb re-called the PCR reads, giving one row per CDR3 protein. This table holds about 300,000 distinct CDR3 sequences, around a tenth found once. The sample in question was PBMCs, obtained before TCRalphabeta/CD19-depleted stem cell transplant. These receptors all stem from a boy in the first two years of life with acute myeloid leukemia, due to receive a stem cell transplant.

This clonotype was detected ten times or more. The rearrangement uses TRBV18 and TRBJ1-5, with 9 bases that match TRBD1. This CDR3 is 16 amino acids long. The J segment lost 7 bases and the V segment lost 2 bases, leaving 9 bases of the junction unmatched. Germline V CDR1 and CDR2: KGHSH, LQKENI. CDR3 DNA sequence: TGTGCCAGCTCACCAAGGGTACAGGGGGCAGGACAGCCCCAGCATTTT. It yields the protein CASSPRVQGAGQPQHF.

This chain connects TRBV11-2 to TRBJ2-5; TRBD2 aligns across 11 bases. With V trimmed by 8 bases and J by 5 bases, 7 bases remained unmatched. CDR3 length: 14 amino acids. CDR1 and CDR2 (germline): SGHAT, FQNNGV. DNA of the CDR3: TGTGCCAGCGGATTAGCGGGGGGGCGGGAGACCCAGTACTTC. This gives the protein CASGLAGGRETQYF.

This clonotype was detected many times. The chain carries TRBV3-1 and TRBJ2-4; D call uncertain. This CDR3 is built from 13 residues. Germline V CDR1 and CDR2: LGHDT, YNNKEL (reference sequence). Between the trimmed V and J ends, which lost 0 bases and 8 bases, there was a span of 8 bases. CDR3 in amino acids: CASSQDAPYIQYF. The DNA of the CDR3 is TGTGCCAGCAGCCAAGATGCGCCGTACATTCAGTACTTC.

The V and J genes are TRBV19 and TRBJ2-1; D not resolved. Germline V CDR1 and CDR2: LNHDA, SQIVND (reference sequence). This CDR3 is 13 amino acids long. The V end lost 3 bases, the J end lost 5 bases, and 8 bases lay between the germline ends. The CDR3 bases are TGTGCCAGTAGTATGTGGCTGAACAATGAGCAGTTCTTC. It translates to CASSMWLNNEQFF.

This clonotype was observed at least ten times. The chain joins TRBV16 to TRBJ2-1, with D possibly matching TRBD2 (7 bases). V was shortened by 4 bases and J by 7 bases, with 11 bases between the two germline ends. The germline gives CDR1 KGHSY, CDR2 FQNENV. The CDR3 covers 13 residues. The CDR3 loop is CASSPAGANEQFF. CDR3 in DNA: TGTGCCAGCAGCCCCGCGGGGGCAAATGAGCAGTTCTTC.